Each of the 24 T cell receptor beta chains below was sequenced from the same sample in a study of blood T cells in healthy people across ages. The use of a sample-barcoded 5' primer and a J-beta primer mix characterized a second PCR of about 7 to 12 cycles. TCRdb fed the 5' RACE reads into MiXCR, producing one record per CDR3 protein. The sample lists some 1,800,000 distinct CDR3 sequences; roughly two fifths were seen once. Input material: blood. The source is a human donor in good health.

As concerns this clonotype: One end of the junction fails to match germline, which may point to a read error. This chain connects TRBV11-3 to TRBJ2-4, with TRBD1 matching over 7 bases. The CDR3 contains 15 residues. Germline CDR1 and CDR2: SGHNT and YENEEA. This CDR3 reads CASSTRRTGEGILYF. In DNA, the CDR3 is TGTGCCAGCAGCACCCGAAGGACAGGCGAAGGCATTCTGTACTTC.

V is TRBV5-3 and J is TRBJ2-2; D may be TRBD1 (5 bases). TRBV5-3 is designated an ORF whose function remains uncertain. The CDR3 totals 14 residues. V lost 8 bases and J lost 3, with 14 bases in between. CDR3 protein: CASTERQYTGELFF. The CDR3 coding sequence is TGTGCCAGCACCGAGAGACAGTACACCGGGGAGCTGTTTTTT.

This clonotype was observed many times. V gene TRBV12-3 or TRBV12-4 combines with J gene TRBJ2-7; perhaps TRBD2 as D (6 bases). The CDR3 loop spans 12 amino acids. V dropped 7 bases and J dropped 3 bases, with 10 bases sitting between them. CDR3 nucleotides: TGTGCCAGCACCTTGGGAGGCTACGAGCAGTACTTC. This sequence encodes CASTLGGYEQYF.

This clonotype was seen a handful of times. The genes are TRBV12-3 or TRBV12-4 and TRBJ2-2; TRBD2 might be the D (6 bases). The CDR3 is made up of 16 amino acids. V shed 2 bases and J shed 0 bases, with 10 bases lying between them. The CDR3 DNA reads TGTGCCAGCAGTTTACTGGCGGGGACGAACACCGGGGAGCTGTTTTTT. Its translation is CASSLLAGTNTGELFF.

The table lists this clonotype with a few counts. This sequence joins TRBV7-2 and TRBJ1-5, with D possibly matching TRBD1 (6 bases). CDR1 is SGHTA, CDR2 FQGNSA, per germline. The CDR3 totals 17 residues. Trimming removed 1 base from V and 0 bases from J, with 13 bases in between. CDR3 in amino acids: CASSLVGGRSSNQPQHF. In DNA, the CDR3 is TGTGCCAGCAGCTTAGTGGGGGGGCGGTCTAGCAATCAGCCCCAGCATTTT.

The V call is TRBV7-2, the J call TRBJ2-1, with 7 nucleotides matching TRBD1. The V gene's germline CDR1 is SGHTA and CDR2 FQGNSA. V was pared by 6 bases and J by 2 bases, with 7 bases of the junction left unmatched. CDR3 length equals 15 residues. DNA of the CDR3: TGTGCCAGCAGACCAGGGGGAAGCCCCTACAATGAGCAGTTCTTC. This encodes CASRPGGSPYNEQFF.

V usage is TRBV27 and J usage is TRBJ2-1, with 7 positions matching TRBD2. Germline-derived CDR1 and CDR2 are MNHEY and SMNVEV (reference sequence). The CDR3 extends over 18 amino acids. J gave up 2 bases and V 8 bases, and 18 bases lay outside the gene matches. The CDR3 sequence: CASAPPGVRGRPYNEQFF. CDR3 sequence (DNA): TGTGCCAGCGCCCCTCCGGGGGTGCGGGGGAGACCCTACAATGAGCAGTTCTTC.

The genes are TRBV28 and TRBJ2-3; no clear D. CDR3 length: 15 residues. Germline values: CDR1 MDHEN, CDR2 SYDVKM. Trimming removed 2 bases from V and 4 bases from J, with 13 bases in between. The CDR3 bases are TGTGCCAGCAGTTTAGGTAGGGATCGAGCAGATACGCAGTATTTT. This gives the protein CASSLGRDRADTQYF.

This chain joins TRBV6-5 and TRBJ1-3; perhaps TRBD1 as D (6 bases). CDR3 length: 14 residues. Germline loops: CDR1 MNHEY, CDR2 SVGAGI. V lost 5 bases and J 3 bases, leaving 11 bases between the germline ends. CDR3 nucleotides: TGTGCCAGCAGTAAGACAGGTTTTGGAAACACCATATATTTT. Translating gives CASSKTGFGNTIYF.

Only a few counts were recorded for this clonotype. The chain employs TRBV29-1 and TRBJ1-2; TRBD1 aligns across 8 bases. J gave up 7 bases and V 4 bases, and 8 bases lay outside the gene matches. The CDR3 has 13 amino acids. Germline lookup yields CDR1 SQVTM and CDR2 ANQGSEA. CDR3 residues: CSVADRVRLGYTF. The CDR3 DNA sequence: TGCAGCGTTGCGGACAGGGTGCGTCTTGGCTACACCTTC.

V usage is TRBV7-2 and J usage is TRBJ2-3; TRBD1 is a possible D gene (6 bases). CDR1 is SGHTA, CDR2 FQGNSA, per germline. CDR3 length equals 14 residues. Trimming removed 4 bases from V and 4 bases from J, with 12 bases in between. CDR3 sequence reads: CASSSFTGSDTQYF. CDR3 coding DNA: TGTGCCAGCAGCTCCTTCACAGGGTCAGATACGCAGTATTTT.

The CDR3 protein is CASSYPGAGGNNEQFF. CDR3 bases: TGTGCCAGCAGTTACCCCGGGGCAGGGGGGAACAATGAGCAGTTCTTC. This rearrangement joins TRBV28 to TRBJ2-1; a possible D gene is TRBD1 (7 bases). V lost 4 bases and J lost 5, with 18 bases in between. CDR3 length equals 16 residues. Looked up from germline, CDR1 is MDHEN and CDR2 is SYDVKM. The whole variable domain, remainder taken from reference TRBV28 and TRBJ2-1, is DVKVTQSSRYLVKRTGEKVFLECVQDMDHENMFWYRQDPGLGLRLIYFSYDVKMKEKGDIPEGYSVSREKKERFSLILESASTNQTSMYLCASSYPGAGGNNEQFFGPGTRLTVL.

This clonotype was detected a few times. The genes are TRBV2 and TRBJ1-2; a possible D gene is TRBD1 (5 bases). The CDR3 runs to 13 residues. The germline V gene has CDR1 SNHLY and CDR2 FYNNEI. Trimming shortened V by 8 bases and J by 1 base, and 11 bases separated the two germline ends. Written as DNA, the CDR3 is TGTGCCAGCCACACCGACAGTAACTATGGCTACACCTTC. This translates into CASHTDSNYGYTF. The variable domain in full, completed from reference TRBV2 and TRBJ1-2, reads EPEVTQTPSHQVTQMGQEVILRCVPISNHLYFYWYRQILGQKVEFLVSFYNNEISEKSEIFDDQFSVERPDGSNFTLKIRSTKLEDSAMYFCASHTDSNYGYTFGSGTRLTVV.

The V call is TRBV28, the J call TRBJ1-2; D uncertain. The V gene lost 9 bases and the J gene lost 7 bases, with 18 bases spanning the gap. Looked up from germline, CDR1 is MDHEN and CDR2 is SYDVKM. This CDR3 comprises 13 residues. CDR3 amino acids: CASKSSGSGGYTF. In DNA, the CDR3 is TGTGCCAGTAAATCCTCAGGCTCGGGTGGCTACACCTTC.

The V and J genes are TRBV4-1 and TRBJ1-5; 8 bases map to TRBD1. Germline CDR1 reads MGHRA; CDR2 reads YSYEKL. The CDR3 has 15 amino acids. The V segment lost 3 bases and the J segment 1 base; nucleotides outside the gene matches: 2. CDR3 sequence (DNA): TGCGCCAGCAGCCATAGGACAGGGAGCAATCAGCCCCAGCATTTT. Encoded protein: CASSHRTGSNQPQHF.

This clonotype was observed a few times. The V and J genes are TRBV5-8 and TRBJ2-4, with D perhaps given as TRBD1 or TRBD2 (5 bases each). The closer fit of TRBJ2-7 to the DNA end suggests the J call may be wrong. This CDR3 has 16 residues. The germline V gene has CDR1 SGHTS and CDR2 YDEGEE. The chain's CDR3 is CASSLTEAGRDHEQYF. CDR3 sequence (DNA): TGTGCCAGCAGCTTGACGGAGGCGGGCAGGGACCACGAGCAGTACTTC.

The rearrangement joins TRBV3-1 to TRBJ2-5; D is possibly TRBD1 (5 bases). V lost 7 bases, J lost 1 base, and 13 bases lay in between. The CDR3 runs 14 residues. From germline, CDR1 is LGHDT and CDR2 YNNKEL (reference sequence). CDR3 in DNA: TGTGCCAGCACCAGCACAGGCGCCCAAGAGACCCAGTACTTC. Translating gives CASTSTGAQETQYF.

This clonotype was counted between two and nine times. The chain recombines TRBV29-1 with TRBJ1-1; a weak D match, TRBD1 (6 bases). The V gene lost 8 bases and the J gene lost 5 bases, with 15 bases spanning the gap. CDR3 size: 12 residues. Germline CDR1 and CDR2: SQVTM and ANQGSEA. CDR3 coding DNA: TGCAGCTGCCTAGGGGGAGGGACTGAAGCTTTCTTT. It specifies CSCLGGGTEAFF.

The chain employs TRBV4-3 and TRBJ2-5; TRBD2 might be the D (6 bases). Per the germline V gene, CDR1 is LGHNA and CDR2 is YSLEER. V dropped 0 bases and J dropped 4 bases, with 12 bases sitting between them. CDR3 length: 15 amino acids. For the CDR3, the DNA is TGCGCCAGCAGCCAAGATGCGGGACTGGGAGAGACCCAGTACTTC. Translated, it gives CASSQDAGLGETQYF.

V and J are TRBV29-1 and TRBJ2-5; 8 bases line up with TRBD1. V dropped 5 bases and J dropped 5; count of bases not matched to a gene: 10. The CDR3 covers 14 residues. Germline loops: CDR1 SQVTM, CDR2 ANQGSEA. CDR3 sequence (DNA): TGCAGCGTTTTGACAGGGGAGATTTGGGAGACCCAGTACTTC. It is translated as CSVLTGEIWETQYF.

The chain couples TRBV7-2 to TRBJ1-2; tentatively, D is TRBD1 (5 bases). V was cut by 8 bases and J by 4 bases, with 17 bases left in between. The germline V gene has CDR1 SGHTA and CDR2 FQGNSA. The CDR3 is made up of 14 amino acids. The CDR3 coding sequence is TGTGCCAGCGTGGACACCCTACCTGGCTATGGCTACACCTTC. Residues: CASVDTLPGYGYTF.

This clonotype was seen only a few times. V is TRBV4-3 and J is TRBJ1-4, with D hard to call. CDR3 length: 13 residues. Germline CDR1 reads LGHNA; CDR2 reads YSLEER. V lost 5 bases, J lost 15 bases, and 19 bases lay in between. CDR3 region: CASSSHPDRVVFF. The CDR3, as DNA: TGCGCCAGCAGCTCCCACCCGGATAGGGTAGTGTTTTTT.

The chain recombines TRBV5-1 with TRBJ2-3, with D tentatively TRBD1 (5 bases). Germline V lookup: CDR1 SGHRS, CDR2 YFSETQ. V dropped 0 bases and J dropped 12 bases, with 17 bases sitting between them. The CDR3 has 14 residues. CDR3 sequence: CASSLVREGETQYF. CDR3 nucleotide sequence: TGCGCCAGCAGCTTGGTCAGGGAAGGTGAGACCCAGTATTTT.

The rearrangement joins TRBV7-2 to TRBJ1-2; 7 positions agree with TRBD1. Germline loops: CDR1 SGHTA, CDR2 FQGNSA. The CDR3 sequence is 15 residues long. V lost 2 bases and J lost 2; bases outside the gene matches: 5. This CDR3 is CASSLTRGQNYGYTF. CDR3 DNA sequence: TGTGCCAGCAGCTTAACGCGGGGACAGAACTATGGCTACACCTTC.